The following is a T cell receptor (beta chain) sequence with its context. Authors' methods: Reference gene primer amplification gave nucleated cell count estimates. Using immunoSEQ multiplex PCR, the repertoire was profiled, and TCRdb retains in-frame clones only, with some absent. V, J and clone size are taken as reported in that table, and D and trimming were inferred from the DNA itself. The table records approximately 400,000 clones, around 87% of them present only once. CDR3 length: 13 amino acids. V lost 5 bases to trimming and J lost 7 bases, with 11 bases between them. The germline gives CDR1 LGHDT, CDR2 YNNKEL (reference sequence). Donors in Cohort 3 counted as recovered after two negative PCRs, clearance, or symptom resolution. The data derive from a study of blood T cell repertoires in COVID-19. About the study: COVID-19 samples, acute and convalescent, were from the United States, Italy and Spain.

The sequencing input was PBMCs or T cells enriched from blood (not recorded which). The receptor comes from a young man who had recovered from COVID-19. This sequence joins TRBV3-1 (or the pseudogene TRBV3-2) and TRBJ2-2; no definite D call. CDR3 sequence: CASSGTVGGELFF. The CDR3 DNA follows: TGTGCCAGCAGCGGAACAGTTGGCGGGGAGCTGTTTTTT.